A selection of T cell receptor beta chains follows, all from one sample in a study of blood T cell repertoires in COVID-19. TCRdb's table, derived via immunoSEQ multiplex PCR, lists solely in-frame clones and lacks some. The table lists about 140,000 clones, around nine tenths of them singletons. The sample consisted of peripheral blood. These receptors all stem from a man aged 60 to 69 with active or convalescent COVID-19. Both conserved end residues are part of each CDR3. D genes are given only for firm matches. Rows may omit the clone size; those that give it use once, few, many or a size class.

clone_size,j_call,d_call,v_call,cdr3_nt,cdr3_aa
many,TRBJ2-7,-,TRBV7-7,TGTGCTAGCAGCGCTGGACGGCTCCTGTCAGGGGAGGAGCAGTACTTC,CASSAGRLLSGEEQYF
-,TRBJ1-4,-,TRBV7-9,TGTGCCAGCAGCCATGCCCCGGACAGCTTAAATGAAAAACTGTTTTTT,CASSHAPDSLNEKLFF
few,TRBJ1-5,-,TRBV3-1/TRBV3-2,TGTGCCAGCAGCCAAGGGGACATTAGCAATCAGCCCCAGCATTTT,CASSQGDISNQPQHF
-,TRBJ1-4,-,TRBV19,TGTGCCAGTAGCGACACCGCGCGGGGCCAAAAACTGTTTTTT,CASSDTARGQKLFF
-,TRBJ2-1,TRBD1,TRBV5-6,TGTGCCAGCAGCCCGACAGGGCTCCCGAAGGGTGAGCAGTTCTTC,CASSPTGLPKGEQFF
-,TRBJ2-2,-,TRBV28,TGTGCCAGCAGCAGGATAGGCGATAACACCGGGGAGCTGTTTTTT,CASSRIGDNTGELFF
-,TRBJ2-7,-,TRBV29-1,TGCAGCGTTGCCGGGAGCTACGAGCAGTACTTC,CSVAGSYEQYF
-,TRBJ2-4,TRBD2,TRBV11-2,TGTGCCAGCAGGGGACTAGCGGGGGATAAAAACATTCAGTACTTC,CASRGLAGDKNIQYF
-,TRBJ2-7,TRBD1,TRBV6-8,TGTGCCAGCACCACCGGGACAGACTACGAGCAGTACTTC,CASTTGTDYEQYF
-,TRBJ2-3,-,TRBV28,TGTGCCAGCAGTCCCCGACTGTTCACAGATACGCAGTATTTT,CASSPRLFTDTQYF
-,TRBJ2-3,TRBD1,TRBV19,TGTGCCAGTAGACGGCGACAGGGCGGCACAGATACGCAGTATTTT,CASRRRQGGTDTQYF
-,TRBJ2-7,-,TRBV6-5,TGTGCCAGCAGTCCTTGGCGGAACTACGAGCAGTACTTC,CASSPWRNYEQYF
-,TRBJ2-7,TRBD2,TRBV3-1/TRBV3-2,TGTGCCAGCAGCCAACTAGCGGGAGGGGCCGAGCAGTACTTC,CASSQLAGGAEQYF
-,TRBJ2-2,TRBD2,TRBV7-8,TGTGCCAGCAGCTTGGCTAGCGGAAACACCGGGGAGCTGTTTTTT,CASSLASGNTGELFF
-,TRBJ1-6,-,TRBV28,TGTGCCAGCAGTCCCGTGGACAGCTCCTATAATTCACCCCTCCACTTT,CASSPVDSSYNSPLHF
-,TRBJ1-3,TRBD1,TRBV5-6,TGTGCCAGCAGCAGCCCTCCGGGACAGGTCCTTCTCTCTGGAAACACCATATATTTT,CASSSPPGQVLLSGNTIYF
once,TRBJ2-7,TRBD1,TRBV18,TGTGCCAGCTCACCAGGGACAGAAAACTACGAGCAGTACTTC,CASSPGTENYEQYF
once,TRBJ2-3,TRBD2,TRBV28,TGTGCCAGCAGTTTGCGGGAGGGCCGGGGCACAGATACGCAGTATTTT,CASSLREGRGTDTQYF
-,TRBJ1-1,TRBD1,TRBV6-4,TGTGCCAGCAAGGTTTGGCAGGGGGCCACTGAAGCTTTCTTT,CASKVWQGATEAFF
-,TRBJ2-1,-,TRBV28,TGTGCCAGCAGGGTCGAGACAGCACCCTACAATGAGCAGTTCTTC,CASRVETAPYNEQFF
-,TRBJ1-5,-,TRBV28,TGTGCCAGCAGTTTGGGGCCGATCAATCAGCCCCAGCATTTT,CASSLGPINQPQHF
-,TRBJ2-2,TRBD2,TRBV9,TGTGCCAGCAGCTTCGGGGGGTCGGGCACCGGGGAGCTGTTTTTT,CASSFGGSGTGELFF
-,TRBJ2-3,TRBD2,TRBV5-8,TGTGCCAGCAGCTTGGCCTGGACTAGCGGTAGCACAGATACGCAGTATTTT,CASSLAWTSGSTDTQYF
-,TRBJ2-2,-,TRBV2,TGTGCCAGCCTCATCCAGGGGAACACCGGGGAGCTGTTTTTT,CASLIQGNTGELFF
once,TRBJ2-3,-,TRBV7-6,TGTGCCAGCAGCTTAGCTAGTGCAAGTTCAGATACGCAGTATTTT,CASSLASASSDTQYF
-,TRBJ1-6,-,TRBV5-4,TGTGCCAGCAGCTTTTTATCGGGTCTACCGAATTCACCCCTCCACTTT,CASSFLSGLPNSPLHF
-,TRBJ2-3,TRBD1,TRBV7-9,TGTGCCAGCAGCTCGACAGGGACGACTAGCACAGATACGCAGTATTTT,CASSSTGTTSTDTQYF
medium-sized,TRBJ2-1,-,TRBV12-3/TRBV12-4,TGTGCCAGCAGTGACCCGGGGAATGAGCAGTTCTTC,CASSDPGNEQFF
-,TRBJ2-7,TRBD2,TRBV7-2,TGTGCCAGCAGCTTCGGGTCGCCGGGACTAGCGGGTGAGCAGTACTTC,CASSFGSPGLAGEQYF
-,TRBJ1-2,-,TRBV28,TGTGCCAGCAGGATCCCGGGGGGCGCGCGGGGCTACACCTTC,CASRIPGGARGYTF
-,TRBJ1-5,TRBD1,TRBV6-5,TGTGCCAGCAGACAGGGGGATCAGCCCCAGCATTTT,CASRQGDQPQHF